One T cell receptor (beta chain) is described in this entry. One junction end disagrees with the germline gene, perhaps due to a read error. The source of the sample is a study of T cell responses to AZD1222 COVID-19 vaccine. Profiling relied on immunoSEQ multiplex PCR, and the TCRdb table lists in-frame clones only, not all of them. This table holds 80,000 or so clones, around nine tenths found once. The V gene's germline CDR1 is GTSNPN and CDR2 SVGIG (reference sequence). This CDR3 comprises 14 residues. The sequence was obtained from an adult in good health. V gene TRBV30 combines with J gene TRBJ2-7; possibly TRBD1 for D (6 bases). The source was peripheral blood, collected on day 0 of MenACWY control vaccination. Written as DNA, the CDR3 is TGTGCCTGGAGTCCCGACAGGAGTTTGGTGAGGGGGAACTTC. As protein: CAWSPDRSLVRGNF.